This T cell receptor (beta chain) was captured in a study of blood T cells in healthy people across ages. General study results and limits: The donors' CMV status was not determined, possibly confounding changes in expanded clonotypes. Roughly linear declines in TCR beta diversity per million T cells occurred with age. From one million sequenced T cells, diversity estimates were lower bounds.

A J-beta primer mix and a sample-barcoded 5' primer were used in a second PCR of about 7 to 12 cycles. Every single cDNA molecule received a tag from a template-switch adaptor with 12 random nucleotides. TCRdb re-derived calls from the 5' RACE reads in MiXCR, one entry per CDR3 protein. The sample carries 1.5 million to 1.9 million distinct CDR3 sequences, approximately 43% recorded once. The CDR3 is made up of 14 amino acids. Germline V lookup: CDR1 SGHTA, CDR2 FQGNSA. In the case of this clonotype: Its target is not known.

The specimen sequenced was blood. The sequence was obtained from a young woman in good health. The chain uses TRBV7-2 and TRBJ2-1; D remains unclear. The assigned J gene may be wrong: the sequence end matches TRBJ2-7 better. The CDR3 DNA reads TGTGCCAGCAGCTCCCATGCCTCCTACAATGAGCAGTACTTC. Translated: CASSSHASYNEQYF.